The rows below give T cell receptor beta chains drawn from one sample of a study of human T cells and chemical hapten exposure. TCRdb analysed the RACE reads with MiXCR anew, one entry per CDR3 protein. The profile shows 150,000 to 200,000 distinct CDR3 sequences, roughly 30% of them singletons. Sequences were derived from whole blood, sampled in connection with sensitization to the hapten diphenylcyclopropenone (DPC). The receptors come from a woman aged 30 to 39 with alopecia areata. Some clones in this sample may be carry-over from other donors' samples. CDR3s include the opening cysteine and the closing phenylalanine or tryptophan.

CASSQDWTGEQYF 13 TRBV4-2
CASSLGGYNEQFF 13 TRBV12-3/TRBV12-4
CSVEGSSYEQYF 12 TRBV29-1
CASRPGLGDTQYF 13 TRBV10-3
CASSLAGQVPYNEQFF 16 TRBV7-9
CASSLQMNTEAFF 13 TRBV7-8
CAGSLAGVHSTEAFF 15 TRBV7-2
CASSRSSAETQYF 13 TRBV7-2
CASRPTGTEAFF 12 TRBV6-2/TRBV6-3
CSVAVLIQGGTGELFF 16 TRBV29-1
CSATGEVDGYTF 12 TRBV20-1
CASSPNLAGGLKTQYF 16 TRBV4-2
CSVDSNYGYTF 11 TRBV29-1
CASSFDGGGGRAFF 14 TRBV28
CSASFAPEQFF 11 TRBV20-1
CASSDPGTDTQYF 13 TRBV10-1
CASSLADRGGNTIYF 15 TRBV7-8
CASSQGLTSNYGYTF 15 TRBV3-1
CSVGLPGLGNIQYF 14 TRBV29-1
CSVEVTASGNTIYF 14 TRBV29-1
CASSLIGRGEQYF 13 TRBV7-2
CASSERTGYSPLHF 14 TRBV6-1
CASSFGGNTEAFF 13 TRBV12-3/TRBV12-4
CASSDLAGLNEQFF 14 TRBV25-1
CASSPRGGTWETQYF 15 TRBV27
CSVGLPGQGAPNTEAFF 17 TRBV29-1
CASSQGPDSGRYGYTF 16 TRBV4-3
CAISVEPISGELFF 14 TRBV10-3
CASSPSQGARTEAFF 15 TRBV4-1
CASSQLMSNSPLHF 14 TRBV7-8
CASSPLTGGHEQYF 14 TRBV5-1
CASSEARSGYTF 12 TRBV2
CASGERSIANTEAFF 15 TRBV2
CASSSPGQGGYGYTF 15 TRBV7-2
CSVSKGSHQPQHF 13 TRBV29-1
CASSPRTGLETQYF 14 TRBV28
CASSPRMGIEQYF 13 TRBV7-2
CASSTGKGSPLHF 13 TRBV5-1
CASSDGGYEQYF 12 TRBV25-1
CATSRDRRVETQYF 14 TRBV15
CSVVPGPIGETQYF 14 TRBV29-1
CASSSEDF 8 TRBV11-2
CASSVAMRGGNEQFF 15 TRBV9
CSVAGLAGYEQFF 13 TRBV29-1